This paragraph covers one TCR beta chain sequence. Germline CDR1 and CDR2: SEHNR and FQNEAQ (reference sequence). There are 15 residues in the CDR3. The data derive from a study of OX40 agonist ivuxolimab in advanced cancers. Study overall: Three patients, one with hepatocellular carcinoma and two with cutaneous melanoma, achieved partial responses.

Clones were sequenced by immunoSEQ multiplex PCR, and TCRdb holds only the in-frame ones, with some missing. The data show over 25,000 clones, approximately 85% seen once. The sequenced sample was CD4+ or CD8+ T cells sorted from blood, obtained in a trial of the OX40 agonist ivuxolimab. The chain recombines TRBV7-9 with TRBJ2-5, with 11 bases fitting TRBD2. Near its end, the DNA agrees better with TRBJ2-7, so the J call may be wrong. This receptor was obtained from an adult with an advanced solid tumor such as melanoma, head and neck, liver or kidney cancer. The CDR3 sequence is CASSLLAGDLDEQYF. The CDR3 DNA reads TGTGCCAGCAGCCTACTAGCGGGAGACCTCGACGAGCAGTACTTC.